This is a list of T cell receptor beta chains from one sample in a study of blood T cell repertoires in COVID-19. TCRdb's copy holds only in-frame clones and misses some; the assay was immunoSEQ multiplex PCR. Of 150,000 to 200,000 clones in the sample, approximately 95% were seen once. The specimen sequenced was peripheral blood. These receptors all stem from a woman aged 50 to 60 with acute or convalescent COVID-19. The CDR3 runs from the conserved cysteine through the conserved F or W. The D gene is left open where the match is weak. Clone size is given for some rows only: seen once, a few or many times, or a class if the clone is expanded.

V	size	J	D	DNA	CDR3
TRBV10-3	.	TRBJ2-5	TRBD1	TGTGCCATCACCCCGGGACAGGGTCGAGAGACCCAGTACTTC	CAITPGQGRETQYF
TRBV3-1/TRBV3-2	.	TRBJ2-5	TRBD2	TGTGCCAGCAGCCAAGGGACTAGCGGGAGGATAGAGACCCAGTACTTC	CASSQGTSGRIETQYF
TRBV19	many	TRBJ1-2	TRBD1	TGTGCCAGTAGAACCGGGACAGCTTACTATGGCTACACCTTC	CASRTGTAYYGYTF
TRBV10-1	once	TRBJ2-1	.	TGCGCCAGCAGCACAGGTTTCAGTGAGCAGTTCTTC	CASSTGFSEQFF
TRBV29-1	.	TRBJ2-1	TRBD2	TGCAGCGTCGGGGGGTACAATGAGCAGTTCTTC	CSVGGYNEQFF
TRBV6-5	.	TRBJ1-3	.	TGTGCCAGCACCCAAACACGGGTCTCTGGAAACACCATATATTTT	CASTQTRVSGNTIYF
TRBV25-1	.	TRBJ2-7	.	TGTGCCAGCAGTTCAGGGCCCGGCTACGAGCAGTACTTC	CASSSGPGYEQYF
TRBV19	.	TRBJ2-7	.	TGTGCCAGTAGTATAAGTCCGGTGAACCGTACGTCTGAGCAGTACTTC	CASSISPVNRTSEQYF
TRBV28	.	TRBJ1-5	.	TGTGCCAGCAGTACTCCCGAGGACTATAGCAATCAGCCCCAGCATTTT	CASSTPEDYSNQPQHF
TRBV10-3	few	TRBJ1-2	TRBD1	TGTGCCATCAGTGGGACAGGGGACTATGGCTACACCTTC	CAISGTGDYGYTF
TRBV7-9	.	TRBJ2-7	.	TGTGCCAGCAGCCGCGACTACGAGCAGTACTTC	CASSRDYEQYF
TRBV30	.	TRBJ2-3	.	TGTGCCTGGACAGGGGCAGATACGCAGTATTTT	CAWTGADTQYF
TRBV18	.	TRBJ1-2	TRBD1	TGTGCCAGCTCACAGGGGGCGAACTATGGCTACACCTTC	CASSQGANYGYTF
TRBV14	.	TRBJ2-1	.	TGTGCCAGCAGCCAAGACCAAGGGAGTGAGCAGTTCTTC	CASSQDQGSEQFF
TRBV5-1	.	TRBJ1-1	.	TGCGCCAGCAGCTTAACGCAGGGTTATAGCACTGAAGCTTTCTTT	CASSLTQGYSTEAFF
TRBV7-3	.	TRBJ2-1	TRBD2	TGTGCCAGCAGCCCTGACCGGACTAGCGGGAGGGCCGAAGTAAATGAGCAGTTCTTC	CASSPDRTSGRAEVNEQFF
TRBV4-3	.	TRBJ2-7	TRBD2	TGCGCCAGCAGCCAAGCTGCGACTAGCGGCTCCGCCTACGAGCAGTACTTC	CASSQAATSGSAYEQYF
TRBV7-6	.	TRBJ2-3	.	TGTGCCAGCAGCTTAGGTGCTTTTACTAGCACAGATACGCAGTATTTT	CASSLGAFTSTDTQYF
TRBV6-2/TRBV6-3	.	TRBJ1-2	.	TGTGCCAGCAGCCCCTCAGGTTGGGGCTACACCTTC	CASSPSGWGYTF
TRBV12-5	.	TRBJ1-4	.	TGTGCTAGTGGACCAGGGTTTCCTAATGAAAAACTGTTTTTT	CASGPGFPNEKLFF
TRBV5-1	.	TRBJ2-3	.	TGCGCCAGCAGCCCCGAGACAGATACGCAGTATTTT	CASSPETDTQYF
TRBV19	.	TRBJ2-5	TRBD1	TGTGCCAGTAGTAGGGCAGGGGGAGAGACCCAGTACTTC	CASSRAGGETQYF
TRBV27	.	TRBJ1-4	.	TGTGCCAGCAGTTTATTCCAGGGTGCTAATGAAAAACTGTTTTTT	CASSLFQGANEKLFF
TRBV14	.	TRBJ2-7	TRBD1	TGTGCCAGCAGTGATACAGGGGGCGTCTCCTACGAGCAGTACTTC	CASSDTGGVSYEQYF
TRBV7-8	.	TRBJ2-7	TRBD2	TGTGCCAGCAGCTCGACTAGCGGGGGCATCTACGAGCAGTACTTC	CASSSTSGGIYEQYF
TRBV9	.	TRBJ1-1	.	TGTGCCAGCAGCGTAGCAGGGTATGGCACTGAAGCTTTCTTT	CASSVAGYGTEAFF
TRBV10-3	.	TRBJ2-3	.	TGTGCCATCAGGGACAGCCTAGGCACAGATACGCAGTATTTT	CAIRDSLGTDTQYF